The entry that follows covers one T cell receptor beta chain sequence. No antigen is known for it. This specimen belongs to a study of T cell responses to AZD1222 COVID-19 vaccine. General study findings and limits: Recipients of AZD1222 seropositive at baseline numbered only 6 or 7. Mostly white British, mostly female donors; authors suggested clonal diversity may be underestimated.

Profiled with immunoSEQ multiplex PCR; TCRdb holds only in-frame clones, not every one. The sample lists 150,000 to 200,000 clones, about 89% occurring once. Sequences were derived from peripheral blood, sampled 28 days after the second AZD1222 dose. The receptor was isolated from an adult who received the AZD1222 COVID-19 vaccine.

CDR3 residues: CASSYSYMGAYEQYF. CDR3 DNA sequence: TGTGCCAGCAGTTACTCGTATATGGGGGCCTACGAGCAGTACTTC. This rearrangement joins TRBV6-5 to TRBJ2-7; D possibly uses TRBD1 or TRBD2 (5 bases each). Germline CDR1 MNHEY, CDR2 SVGAGI. The CDR3 sequence is 15 residues long. V lost 0 bases and J lost 2, with 11 bases in between.